This TCR beta chain was profiled in a study of blood T cell repertoires in COVID-19. This clone was seen just once. Study processing details: Cell counts per sample came from amplifying reference gene primers. Sequenced by immunoSEQ multiplex PCR; TCRdb stores in-frame clones only, minus some. From that table come the V and J calls and clone size; the DNA was used to work out D and trimming. The table records some 70,000 clones, nearly 85% of them present only once. Trimming removed 2 bases at V and 0 bases at J, with 19 bases between. The CDR3 length is 19 residues. Germline CDR1 reads SEHNR; CDR2 reads FQNEAQ (reference sequence).

The sequencing sample was made of peripheral blood. The sequence derives from a woman aged 55-70 years with acute or convalescent COVID-19. The chain links TRBV7-9 to TRBJ2-2, with no clear D. This chain's CDR3 is CASSLSFSGPPANTGELFF. The CDR3 DNA reads TGTGCCAGCAGCTTATCCTTCAGTGGGCCACCCGCGAACACCGGGGAGCTGTTTTTT.